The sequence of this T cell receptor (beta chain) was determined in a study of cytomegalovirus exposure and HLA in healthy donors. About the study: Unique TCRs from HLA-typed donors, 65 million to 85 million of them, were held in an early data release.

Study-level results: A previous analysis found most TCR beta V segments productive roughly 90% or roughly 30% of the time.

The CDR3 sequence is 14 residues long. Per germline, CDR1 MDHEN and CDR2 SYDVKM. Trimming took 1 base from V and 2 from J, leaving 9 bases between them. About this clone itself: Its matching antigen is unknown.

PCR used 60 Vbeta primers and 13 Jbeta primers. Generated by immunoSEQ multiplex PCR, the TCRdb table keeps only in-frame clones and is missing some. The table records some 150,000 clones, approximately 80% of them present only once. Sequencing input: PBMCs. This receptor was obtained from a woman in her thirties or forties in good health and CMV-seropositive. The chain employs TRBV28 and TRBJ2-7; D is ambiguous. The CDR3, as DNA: TGTGCCAGCAGTTTATCCGGCGGAGCCTACGAGCAGTACTTC. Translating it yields CASSLSGGAYEQYF.